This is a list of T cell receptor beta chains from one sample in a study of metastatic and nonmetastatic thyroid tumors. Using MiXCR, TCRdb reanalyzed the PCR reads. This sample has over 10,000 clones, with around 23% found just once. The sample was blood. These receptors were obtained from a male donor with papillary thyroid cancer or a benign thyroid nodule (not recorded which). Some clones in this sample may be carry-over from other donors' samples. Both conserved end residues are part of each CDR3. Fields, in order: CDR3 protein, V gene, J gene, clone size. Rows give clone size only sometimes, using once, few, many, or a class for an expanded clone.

CSALRDYSYEQYF	TRBV20-1	TRBJ2-7	.
CASSYARGETQYF	TRBV6-5	TRBJ2-5	many
CASSISVAGLGDYEQYF	TRBV19	TRBJ2-7	.
CASRPGTVGEKLFF	TRBV6-1	TRBJ1-4	medium-sized
CASSRTGIKSNEQFF	TRBV25-1	TRBJ2-1	.
CASSSRTSGYEQYF	TRBV7-2	TRBJ2-7	medium-sized
CASSYSPGQGAAEQYF	TRBV6-5	TRBJ2-7	few
CASSPRTPLGANVLTF	TRBV5-1	TRBJ2-6	medium-sized
CASSLERTVDTQYF	TRBV5-1	TRBJ2-3	few
CSARGRVPPRDILGETQYF	TRBV20-1	TRBJ2-5	.
CASSRTGDTGELFF	TRBV6-4	TRBJ2-2	few
CASMYTAARLNGYTF	TRBV19	TRBJ1-2	few
CASSIVQNTEAFF	TRBV19	TRBJ1-1	.
CASSSGQGSYNEQFF	TRBV13	TRBJ2-1	many
CASSYSWRLLNYGYTF	TRBV6-2/TRBV6-3	TRBJ1-2	.
CSALQGRNNSPLHF	TRBV20-1	TRBJ1-6	many
CASSTLSGAFSEQFF	TRBV7-9	TRBJ2-1	.
CAIGRAGTGELFF	TRBV6-1	TRBJ2-2	many
CASRPAGWQETQYF	TRBV28	TRBJ2-5	few
CASSEVRVLDTQYF	TRBV6-1	TRBJ2-3	.
CASSTRLPQAYNEQFF	TRBV6-5	TRBJ2-1	few
CASSYGTAQETQYF	TRBV6-2/TRBV6-3	TRBJ2-5	few
CASSQEPPGTSTDTQYF	TRBV4-3	TRBJ2-3	many
CASGLGQGAGGELFF	TRBV12-5	TRBJ2-2	.
CASSESRGFYTGELFF	TRBV10-1	TRBJ2-2	.
CATPTNYGYTF	TRBV6-4	TRBJ1-2	.
CASRKQTSGNSGQYF	TRBV12-3/TRBV12-4	TRBJ2-7	few
CASSPTVSNQPQHF	TRBV28	TRBJ1-5	.
CASSEFGNTGELFF	TRBV6-4	TRBJ2-2	few
CASSQKRGVKNEQFF	TRBV28	TRBJ2-1	few
CASSPRTSGTYNEQFF	TRBV9	TRBJ2-1	many
CSASGWREINEQYF	TRBV20-1	TRBJ2-7	few
CASSLGLAGTTYEQYF	TRBV4-1	TRBJ2-7	many
CASSYSTGGYGYTF	TRBV6-2/TRBV6-3	TRBJ1-2	many
CASSWTSGSPDTQYF	TRBV6-5	TRBJ2-3	few